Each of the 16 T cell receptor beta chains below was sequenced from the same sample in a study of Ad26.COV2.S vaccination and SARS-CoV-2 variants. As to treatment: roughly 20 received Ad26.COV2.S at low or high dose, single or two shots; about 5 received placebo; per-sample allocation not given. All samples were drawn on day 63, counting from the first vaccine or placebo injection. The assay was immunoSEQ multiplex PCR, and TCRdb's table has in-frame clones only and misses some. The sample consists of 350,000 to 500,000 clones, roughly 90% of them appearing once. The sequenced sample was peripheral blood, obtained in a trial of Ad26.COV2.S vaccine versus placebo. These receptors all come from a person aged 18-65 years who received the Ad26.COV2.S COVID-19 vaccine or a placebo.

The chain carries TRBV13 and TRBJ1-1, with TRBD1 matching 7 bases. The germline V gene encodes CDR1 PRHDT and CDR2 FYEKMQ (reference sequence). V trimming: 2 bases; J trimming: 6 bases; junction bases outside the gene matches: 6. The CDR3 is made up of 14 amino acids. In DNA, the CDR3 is TGTGCCAGCAGCTTATTGGGTAGGGGGCCTGAAGCTTTCTTT. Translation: CASSLLGRGPEAFF.

The CDR3 DNA reads as TGTGCCAGCAGTTACAGGGGGGCCTCCTACAATGAGCAGTTCTTC. The encoded protein is CASSYRGASYNEQFF. The V call is TRBV6-2 or TRBV6-3, the J call TRBJ2-1; D may be TRBD1 or TRBD2 (6 bases each). Germline V gene data show CDR1 as MNHEY and CDR2 as SVGEGT. The V and J ends lost 2 bases and 0 bases respectively, with 8 bases between them. The CDR3 totals 15 residues.

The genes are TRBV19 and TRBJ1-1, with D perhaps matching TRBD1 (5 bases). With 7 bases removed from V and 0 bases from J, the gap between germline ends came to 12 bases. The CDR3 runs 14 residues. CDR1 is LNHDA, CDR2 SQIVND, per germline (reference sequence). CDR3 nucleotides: TGTGCCAGTACAGCGGGGACCATGAACACTGAAGCTTTCTTT. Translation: CASTAGTMNTEAFF.

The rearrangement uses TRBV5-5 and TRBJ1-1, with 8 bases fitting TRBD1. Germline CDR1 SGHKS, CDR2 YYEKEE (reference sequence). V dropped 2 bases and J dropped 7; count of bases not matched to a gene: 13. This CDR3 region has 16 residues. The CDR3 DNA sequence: TGTGCCAGCAGCTTAGGACAGGGATTGGGGCCCCGTGAAGCTTTCTTT. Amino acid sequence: CASSLGQGLGPREAFF.

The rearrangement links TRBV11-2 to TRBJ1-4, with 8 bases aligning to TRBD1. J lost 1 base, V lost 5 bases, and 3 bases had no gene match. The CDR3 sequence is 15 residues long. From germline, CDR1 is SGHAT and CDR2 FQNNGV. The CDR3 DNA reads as TGTGCCAGCAGCCCAGGACAGGGAACTAATGAAAAACTGTTTTTT. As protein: CASSPGQGTNEKLFF.

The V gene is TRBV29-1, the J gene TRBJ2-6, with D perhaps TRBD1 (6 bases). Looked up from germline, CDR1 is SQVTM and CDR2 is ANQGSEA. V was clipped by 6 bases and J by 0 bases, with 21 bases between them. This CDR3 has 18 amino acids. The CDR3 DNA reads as TGCAGCGTCCGACGGCACAGGGCGCCAGTCTCTGGGGCCAACGTCCTGACTTTC. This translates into CSVRRHRAPVSGANVLTF. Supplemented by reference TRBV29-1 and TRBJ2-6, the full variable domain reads SAVISQKPSRDICQRGTSLTIQCQVDSQVTMMFWYRQQPGQSLTLIATANQGSEATYESGFVIDKFPISRPNLTFSTLTVSNMSPEDSSIYLCSVRRHRAPVSGANVLTFGAGSRLTVL.

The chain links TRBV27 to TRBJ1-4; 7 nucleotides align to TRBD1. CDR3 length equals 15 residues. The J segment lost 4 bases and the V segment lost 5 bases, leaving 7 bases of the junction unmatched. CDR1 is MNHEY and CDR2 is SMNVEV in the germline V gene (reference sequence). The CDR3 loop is CASSPLGTVNEKLFF. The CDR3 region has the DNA TGTGCCAGCAGTCCCCTAGGGACAGTTAATGAAAAACTGTTTTTT.

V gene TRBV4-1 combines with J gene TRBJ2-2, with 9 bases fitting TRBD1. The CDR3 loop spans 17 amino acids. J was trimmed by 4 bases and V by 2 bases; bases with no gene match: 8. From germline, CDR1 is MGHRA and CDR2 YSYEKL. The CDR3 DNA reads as TGCGCCAGCAGCCAACGACCCGGGACAGGGCTCACCGGGGAGCTGTTTTTT. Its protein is CASSQRPGTGLTGELFF.

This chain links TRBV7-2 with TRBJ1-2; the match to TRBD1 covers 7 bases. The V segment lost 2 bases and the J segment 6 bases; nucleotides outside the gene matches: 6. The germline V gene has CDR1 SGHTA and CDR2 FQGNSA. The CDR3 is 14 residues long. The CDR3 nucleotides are TGTGCCAGCAGCTTACAGGGGGAAGTCGATGGCTACACCTTC. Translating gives CASSLQGEVDGYTF.

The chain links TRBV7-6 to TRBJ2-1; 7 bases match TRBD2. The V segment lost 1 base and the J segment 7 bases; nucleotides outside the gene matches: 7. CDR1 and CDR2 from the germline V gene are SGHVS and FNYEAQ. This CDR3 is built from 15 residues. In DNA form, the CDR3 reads TGTGCCAGCAGCTTAGTGGGGGGGGAGAGTAATGAGCAGTTCTTC. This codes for CASSLVGGESNEQFF.

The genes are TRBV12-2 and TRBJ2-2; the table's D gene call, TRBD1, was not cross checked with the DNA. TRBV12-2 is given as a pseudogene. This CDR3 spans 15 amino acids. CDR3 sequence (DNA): TGTGCAAGTCGCTTAACGCCAGGGTTGCACGGGGAGCTGTTTTTT. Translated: CASRLTPGLHGELFF.

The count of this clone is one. Here the CDR3 reads CASSPPTAGGPSTDTQYF. CDR3 nucleotide sequence: TGTGCCAGCTCACCACCGACAGCGGGGGGGCCAAGCACAGATACGCAGTATTTT. The genes are TRBV18 and TRBJ2-3; TRBD2 matches at 10 bases. V shed 0 bases, J shed 0 bases, and the junction held 6 bases outside the gene matches. CDR3 length: 18 residues. The germline gives CDR1 KGHSH, CDR2 LQKENI.

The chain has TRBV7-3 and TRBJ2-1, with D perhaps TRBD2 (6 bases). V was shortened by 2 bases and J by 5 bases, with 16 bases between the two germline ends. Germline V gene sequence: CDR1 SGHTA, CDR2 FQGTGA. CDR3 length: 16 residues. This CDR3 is CASSLVGGTFNNEQFF. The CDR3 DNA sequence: TGTGCCAGCAGCTTAGTGGGCGGGACCTTCAACAATGAGCAGTTCTTC.

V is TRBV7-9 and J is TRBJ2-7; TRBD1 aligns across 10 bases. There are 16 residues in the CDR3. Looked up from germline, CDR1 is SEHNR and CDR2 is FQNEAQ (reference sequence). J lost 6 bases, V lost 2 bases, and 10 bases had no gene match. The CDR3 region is CASSLTETGGRSEQYF. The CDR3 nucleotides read TGTGCCAGCAGCTTAACCGAGACAGGGGGCCGGTCCGAGCAGTACTTC.

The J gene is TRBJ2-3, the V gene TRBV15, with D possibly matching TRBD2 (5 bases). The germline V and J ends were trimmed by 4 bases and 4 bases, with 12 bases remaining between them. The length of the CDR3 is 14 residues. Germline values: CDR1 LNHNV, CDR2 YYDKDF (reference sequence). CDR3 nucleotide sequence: TGTGCCACCAGCACTAGCTTGGACGCAGATACGCAGTATTTT. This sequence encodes CATSTSLDADTQYF. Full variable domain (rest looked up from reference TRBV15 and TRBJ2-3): DAMVIQNPRYQVTQFGKPVTLSCSQTLNHNVMYWYQQKSSQAPKLLFHYYDKDFNNEADTPDNFQSRRPNTSFCFLDIRSPGLGDTAMYLCATSTSLDADTQYFGPGTRLTVL.

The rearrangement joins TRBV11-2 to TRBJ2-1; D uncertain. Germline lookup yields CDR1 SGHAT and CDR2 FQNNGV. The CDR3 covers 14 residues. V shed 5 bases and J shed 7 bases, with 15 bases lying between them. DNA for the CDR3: TGTGCCAGCAGCCCAGTTTCCACCGGTAATGAGCAGTTCTTC. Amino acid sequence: CASSPVSTGNEQFF.